These 15 T cell receptor beta chains share one sample of origin, sequenced in a study of blood T cell repertoires in COVID-19. The method was immunoSEQ multiplex PCR; TCRdb's version includes in-frame clones alone and lacks a portion of them. The profile covers some 150,000 clones, with approximately 85% appearing a single time and around 8% taken by the ten largest. Sequencing was done on a sample of peripheral blood. The receptors come from an older woman with COVID-19, enrolled during active disease.

The chain combines TRBV6-5 with TRBJ2-7; D uncertain. Germline V gene lookup returns CDR1 MNHEY and CDR2 SVGAGI. Trimming took off 8 bases at V and 5 bases at J, with 7 bases between the two ends. The CDR3 is made up of 10 amino acids. CDR3 bases: TGTGCCAGCGCCTCTAACGAGCAGTACTTC. Its translation: CASASNEQYF.

The chain is built from TRBV19 and TRBJ1-4; D is undetermined. The germline V gene has CDR1 LNHDA and CDR2 SQIVND (reference sequence). The V and J ends lost 5 bases and 11 bases respectively, with 18 bases between them. This CDR3 has 14 amino acids. The CDR3 loop reads CASSERNLLRKLFF. The CDR3 DNA is TGTGCCAGTAGTGAGAGAAACCTGTTGCGGAAACTGTTTTTT. The complete variable domain, with remaining parts taken from reference TRBV19 and TRBJ1-4, reads DGGITQSPKYLFRKEGQNVTLSCEQNLNHDAMYWYRQDPGQGLRLIYYSQIVNDFQKGDIAEGYSVSREKKESFPLTVTSAQKNPTAFYLCASSERNLLRKLFFGSGTQLSVL.

In this sample, this clone turned up a few times. The gene calls are TRBV27 and TRBJ1-1, with 9 bases identical to TRBD1. Germline V gives CDR1 MNHEY, CDR2 SMNVEV (reference sequence). Unmatched junction bases numbered 9, after V lost 4 bases and J lost 6 bases. The CDR3 totals 15 residues. This CDR3 is CASSSRTGASSEAFF. The DNA for the CDR3 is TGTGCCAGCAGTTCTCGGACAGGGGCGAGCTCTGAAGCTTTCTTT.

The V gene is TRBV7-8, the J gene TRBJ1-2, with unresolved D. Trimming pared 0 bases from V and 2 bases from J, leaving 13 bases between. Germline V gene sequence: CDR1 SGHVS, CDR2 FQNEAQ. The CDR3 contains 16 residues. The CDR3 DNA reads TGTGCCAGCAGCTTAGCGGGAGGGCAGTACAACTATGGCTACACCTTC. It specifies CASSLAGGQYNYGYTF.

CDR3 bases: TGTGCCAGCAGCGTAAGGAGGACAGCGAACACCGGGGAGCTGTTTTTT. Its protein is CASSVRRTANTGELFF. This chain joins TRBV9 and TRBJ2-2; possible D gene TRBD1, 6 bases. Germline-derived CDR1 and CDR2 are SGDLS and YYNGEE. This CDR3 has 16 amino acids. Trimming stripped 1 base from V and 0 bases from J, with 10 bases between.

The chain is built from TRBV7-9 and TRBJ1-2; D unresolved. Trimming took off 3 bases at V and 1 base at J, with 12 bases between the two ends. Germline lookup yields CDR1 SEHNR and CDR2 FQNEAQ (reference sequence). The CDR3 is made up of 15 amino acids. The CDR3 DNA is TGTGCCAGCAGCTTCGACTCGGCCCATAACTATGGCTACACCTTC. This gives the protein CASSFDSAHNYGYTF. Based on the CDR3 plus reference TRBV7-9 and TRBJ1-2, the full variable domain is DTGVSQNPRHKITKRGQNVTFRCDPISEHNRLYWYRQTLGQGPEFLTYFQNEAQLEKSRLLSDRFSAERPKGSFSTLEIQRTEQGDSAMYLCASSFDSAHNYGYTFGSGTRLTVV.

The chain combines TRBV7-2 with TRBJ1-1; TRBD1 might be the D (6 bases). CDR1 is SGHTA, CDR2 FQGNSA, per germline. The length of the CDR3 is 15 residues. Deletions cut 0 bases from V and 3 bases from J, with 11 bases between. CDR3 sequence reads: CASSLAGGRYTEAFF. CDR3 coding DNA: TGTGCCAGCAGCTTAGCGGGGGGGCGATACACTGAAGCTTTCTTT.

The count of this clone is one. The J gene is TRBJ2-3, the V gene TRBV2; D is possibly TRBD2 (6 bases). The V end lost 4 bases, the J end lost 2 bases, and 13 bases lay between the germline ends. This CDR3 is built from 15 residues. Germline CDR1 SNHLY, CDR2 FYNNEI. The CDR3 DNA is TGTGCCAGCAGTGCGGGGGAGGACGCCACAGATACGCAGTATTTT. It translates to CASSAGEDATDTQYF.

V gene TRBV9 combines with J gene TRBJ2-7; 14 bases align to TRBD2. Germline V gene lookup returns CDR1 SGDLS and CDR2 YYNGEE. V lost 4 bases to trimming and J lost 6 bases; unmatched junction nucleotides: 12. CDR3 length equals 17 residues. CDR3: CASSSRLAGGPRSEQYF. The CDR3 DNA reads TGTGCCAGCAGCTCTCGACTAGCGGGGGGGCCAAGGAGCGAGCAGTACTTC. Using reference TRBV9 and TRBJ2-7 for the parts outside the CDR3, the full variable domain is DSGVTQTPKHLITATGQRVTLRCSPRSGDLSVYWYQQSLDQGLQFLIQYYNGEERAKGNILERFSAQQFPDLHSELNLSSLELGDSALYFCASSSRLAGGPRSEQYFGPGTRLTVT.

V usage is TRBV24-1 and J usage is TRBJ2-1; 7 nucleotides agree with TRBD2. Losses at the gene ends were 0 bases for V and 8 bases for J; bases not matched to a gene: 9. The germline V gene has CDR1 KGHDR and CDR2 SFDVKD. There are 16 residues in the CDR3. In DNA form, the CDR3 reads TGTGCCACCAGTGATTTGAGGACTAGTTCGGCGGATGAGCAGTTCTTC. Its protein product is CATSDLRTSSADEQFF.

The gene calls are TRBV10-3 and TRBJ2-2, with 10 bases lining up with TRBD2. CDR1 is ENHRY, CDR2 SYGVKD, per germline. The CDR3 runs to 15 residues. Losses at the gene ends were 6 bases for V and 7 bases for J; bases not matched to a gene: 8. CDR3 loop: CAISLAGARGGELFF. CDR3 bases: TGTGCCATCAGCCTAGCGGGGGCGCGGGGCGGGGAGCTGTTTTTT.

The V gene is TRBV9, the J gene TRBJ2-3, with TRBD2 matching 8 bases. CDR3 length: 14 residues. Per the germline V gene, CDR1 is SGDLS and CDR2 is YYNGEE. The V segment lost 0 bases and the J segment 6 bases; nucleotides outside the gene matches: 3. The CDR3 nucleotides read TGTGCCAGCAGCGTAGCGGGGGGGCTTGATACGCAGTATTTT. It translates to CASSVAGGLDTQYF. Full variable domain (rest looked up from reference TRBV9 and TRBJ2-3): DSGVTQTPKHLITATGQRVTLRCSPRSGDLSVYWYQQSLDQGLQFLIQYYNGEERAKGNILERFSAQQFPDLHSELNLSSLELGDSALYFCASSVAGGLDTQYFGPGTRLTVL.

The chain combines TRBV19 with TRBJ2-7; tentatively, D is TRBD1 (6 bases). The CDR3 consists of 13 residues. V dropped 0 bases and J dropped 7 bases, with 10 bases sitting between them. CDR1 and CDR2 from the germline V gene are LNHDA and SQIVND (reference sequence). The CDR3 loop is CASSIDNGQEQYF. The CDR3, as DNA: TGTGCCAGTAGTATAGATAATGGACAGGAGCAGTACTTC.

The J gene is TRBJ2-1, the V gene TRBV3-1 (or the pseudogene TRBV3-2), with D uncertain. This CDR3 comprises 19 residues. Deletions cut 0 bases from V and 4 bases from J, with 22 bases between. Germline CDR1 and CDR2: LGHDT and YNNKEL (reference sequence). The CDR3 spells CASSQDFNSPETPYNEQFF. DNA of the CDR3: TGTGCCAGCAGCCAAGATTTTAATTCTCCAGAAACCCCTTACAATGAGCAGTTCTTC.

This chain uses TRBV29-1 with TRBJ2-7; a weak D match, TRBD1 (5 bases). From germline, CDR1 is SQVTM and CDR2 ANQGSEA. The CDR3 totals 12 residues. The ends were cut back, 4 bases at V and 4 bases at J, with 11 bases in the middle. The CDR3 nucleotides are TGCAGCGTTGCCGGCCCAGGGTACGAGCAGTACTTC. Its translation is CSVAGPGYEQYF.